This T cell receptor (beta chain) was profiled in a study of CD8 T cells in Susac syndrome. At the level of the study: Patients with Susac syndrome were therapy-naive, on corticosteroids, or on intravenous immunoglobulin alone at blood draw. Study-wide results and limits: When the CD4+ T cell repertoires of patients with Susac syndrome were examined, they did not show any clonal expansion.

Germline V lookup: CDR1 SGHTA, CDR2 FQGNSA. This CDR3 is 12 amino acids long. The ends were cut back, 5 bases at V and 9 bases at J, with 11 bases in the middle. Random hexamers primed reverse transcription of 0.5 to 1 ug RNA. An immunoSEQ multiplex PCR amplified TCR beta CDR3 over 54 Vbeta and 13 Jbeta. TCRdb re-analysed the immunoSEQ multiplex PCR reads in MiXCR, keeping a single row per CDR3 protein. Seen here are over 150,000 distinct CDR3 sequences, 85% to 95% observed once, and the top ten hold 0.099%. Fulfillment of recently defined diagnostic criteria for definite or probable disease was shown by the patients with Susac syndrome. To note about this clonotype: Its target is not known.

The source of this sequence is a human donor with Susac syndrome. V is TRBV7-2 and J is TRBJ1-5, with no clear D. Sequencing input: CD4+ T cells from PBMCs. CDR3 protein: CASSVAMMPQHF. The CDR3 DNA is TGTGCCAGCAGCGTCGCCATGATGCCCCAGCATTTT.